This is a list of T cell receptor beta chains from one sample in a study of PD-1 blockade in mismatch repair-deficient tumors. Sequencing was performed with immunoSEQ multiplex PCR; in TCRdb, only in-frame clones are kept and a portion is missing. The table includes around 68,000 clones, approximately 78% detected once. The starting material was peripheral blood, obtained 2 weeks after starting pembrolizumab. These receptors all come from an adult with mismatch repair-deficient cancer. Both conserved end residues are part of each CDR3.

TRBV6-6 CASSYYLGEQFF
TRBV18 CASSPGTQETQYF
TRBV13 CASSFRERNYGYTF
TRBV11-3 CASSSRRDRYNEQFF
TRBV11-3 CASSSTDRVHGYTF
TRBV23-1 CASKIRRTNNEQFF
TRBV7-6 CASSLSTGTGELFF
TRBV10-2 CASRVAQGGNTEAFF
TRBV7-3 CASSLKLIAGGFNTGELFF
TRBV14 CASSQQANTEAFF
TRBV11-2 CASSGDRAETQYF
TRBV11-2 CASSPTSGGDTQYF
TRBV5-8 CASSLLGQDTDTQYF
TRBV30 CAWRTAGASETQYF
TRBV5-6 CASSWLKLAKNIQYF
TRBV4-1 CASSLRLVGNTGELFF
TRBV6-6 CASVEGGINQPQHF
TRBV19 CASSIKRDMGSHQPQHF
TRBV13 CASSRKLAGVTDTQYF
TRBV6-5 CASSPQGSSGYTF
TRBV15 CATSRRTASTDTQYF
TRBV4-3 CASSQRPALNTEAFF
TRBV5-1 CASSLDNKGNTIYF
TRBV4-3 CASSQGLAGEQYF
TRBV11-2 CASRSDGDSYNEQFF
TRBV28 CASSPRPNIQYF
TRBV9 CASSPGINSYNEQFF
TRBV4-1 CASSQVKGSGELFF
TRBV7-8 CASTLEWRAGETQYF
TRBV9 CASSVAVAQQETQYF
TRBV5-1 CASSTSGGTYEQYF
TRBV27 CASSRDRARAGVNEQFF
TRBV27 CASSSSGQGIDGYTF
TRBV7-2 CATGGLTSGSIYEQYF
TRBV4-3 CASSQGMDREAFF
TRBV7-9 CASSPVSGGVYEQYF
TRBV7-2 CASSPDRVQNIQYF
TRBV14 CASSPGQQLYQYF
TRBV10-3 CAISDMSGSTGEQYF
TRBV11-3 CASSSPGVSYNEQFF
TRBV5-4 CASSSGRGANYGYTF
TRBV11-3 CASSLPSQGMPGELFF
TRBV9 CASSSQDLSEQFF
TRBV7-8 CASSLAGRETQYF
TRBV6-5 CASTPPGGESEFF
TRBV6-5 CASSPGEGSSYEQYF
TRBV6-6 CASSYSRAGWNEQFF
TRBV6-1 CASSEAPLLTGGNEQFF
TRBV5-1 CASSHGTGGYEQYF
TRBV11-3 CASSFTSGDYEQYF
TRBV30 CAWSTSLDQPQHF
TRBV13 CASSGPYSGGSTDTQYF
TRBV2 CASSELADLLVEQFF
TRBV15 CATSLNRDSTDTQYF
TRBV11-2 CASSSGTGGFNEQFF
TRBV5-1 CASSPGGTGDNEQFF
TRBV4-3 CASSPQTGLDYGYTF
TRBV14 CASSPRMSSYEQYF
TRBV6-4 CASSETGRETQYF
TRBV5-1 CASSLLAGSGELFF